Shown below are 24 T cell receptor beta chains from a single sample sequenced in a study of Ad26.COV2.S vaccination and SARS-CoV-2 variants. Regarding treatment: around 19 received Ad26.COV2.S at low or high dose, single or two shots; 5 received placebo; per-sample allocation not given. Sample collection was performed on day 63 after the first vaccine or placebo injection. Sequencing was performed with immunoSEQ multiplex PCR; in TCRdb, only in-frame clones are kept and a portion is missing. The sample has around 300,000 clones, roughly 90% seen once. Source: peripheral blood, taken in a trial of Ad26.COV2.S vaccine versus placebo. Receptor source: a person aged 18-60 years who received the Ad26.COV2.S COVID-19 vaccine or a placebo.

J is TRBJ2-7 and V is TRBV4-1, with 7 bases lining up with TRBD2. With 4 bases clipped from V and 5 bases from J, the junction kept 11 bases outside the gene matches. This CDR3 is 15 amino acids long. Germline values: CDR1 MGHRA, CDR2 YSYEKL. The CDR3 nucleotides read TGCGCCAGCAGCCGTTCCCCTAGCGGCGGCAACGAGCAGTACTTC. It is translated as CASSRSPSGGNEQYF.

Written as DNA, the CDR3 is TGTGCCAGCAGTCCGGGACGGCAGCCCCAGCATTTT. It specifies CASSPGRQPQHF. The rearrangement uses TRBV12-3 or TRBV12-4 and TRBJ1-5, with D tentatively TRBD1 (5 bases). The CDR3 runs 12 residues. With 5 bases removed from V and 7 bases from J, the gap between germline ends came to 9 bases.

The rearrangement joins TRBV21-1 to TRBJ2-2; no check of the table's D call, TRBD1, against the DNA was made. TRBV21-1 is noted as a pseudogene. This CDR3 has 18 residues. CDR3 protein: CASSKLGEQGARTGELFF. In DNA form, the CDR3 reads TGTGCCAGCAGCAAACTGGGTGAGCAGGGGGCGAGGACCGGGGAGCTGTTTTTT.

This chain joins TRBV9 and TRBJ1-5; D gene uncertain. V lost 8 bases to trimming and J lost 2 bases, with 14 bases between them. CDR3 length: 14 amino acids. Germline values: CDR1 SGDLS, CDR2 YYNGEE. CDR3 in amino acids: CARESVRGNQPQHF. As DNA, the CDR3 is TGTGCCAGAGAGAGTGTTAGAGGCAATCAGCCCCAGCATTTT.

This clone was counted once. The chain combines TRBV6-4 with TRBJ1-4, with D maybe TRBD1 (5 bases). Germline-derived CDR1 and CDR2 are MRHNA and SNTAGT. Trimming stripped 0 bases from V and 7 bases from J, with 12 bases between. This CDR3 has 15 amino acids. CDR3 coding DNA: TGTGCCAGCAGTGACTCCGCGGGGGTCAGTGAAAAACTGTTTTTT. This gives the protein CASSDSAGVSEKLFF.

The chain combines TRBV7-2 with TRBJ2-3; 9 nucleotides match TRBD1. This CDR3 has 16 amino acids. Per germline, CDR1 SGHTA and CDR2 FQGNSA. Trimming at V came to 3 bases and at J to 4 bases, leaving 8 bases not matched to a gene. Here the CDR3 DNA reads TGTGCCAGCAGCTTTAAGGGACAGGGTTTCCCAGATACGCAGTATTTT. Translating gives CASSFKGQGFPDTQYF. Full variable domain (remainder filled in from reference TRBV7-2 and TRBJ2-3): GAGVSQSPSNKVTEKGKDVELRCDPISGHTALYWYRQSLGQGLEFLIYFQGNSAPDKSGLPSDRFSAERTGGSVSTLTIQRTQQEDSAVYLCASSFKGQGFPDTQYFGPGTRLTVL.

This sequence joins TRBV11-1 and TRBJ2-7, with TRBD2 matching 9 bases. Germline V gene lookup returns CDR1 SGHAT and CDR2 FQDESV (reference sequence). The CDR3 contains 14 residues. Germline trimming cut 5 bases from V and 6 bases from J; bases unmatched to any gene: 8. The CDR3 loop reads CASSLPGTSREQYF. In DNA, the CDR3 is TGTGCCAGCAGCCTCCCCGGGACTAGCCGCGAGCAGTACTTC.

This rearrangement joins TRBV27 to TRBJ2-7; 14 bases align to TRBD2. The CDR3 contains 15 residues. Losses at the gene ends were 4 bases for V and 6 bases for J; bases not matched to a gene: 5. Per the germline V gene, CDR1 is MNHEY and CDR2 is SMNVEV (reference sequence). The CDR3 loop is CASSSTSGGAGEQYF. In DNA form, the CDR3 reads TGTGCCAGCAGTTCGACTAGCGGGGGGGCGGGCGAGCAGTACTTC.

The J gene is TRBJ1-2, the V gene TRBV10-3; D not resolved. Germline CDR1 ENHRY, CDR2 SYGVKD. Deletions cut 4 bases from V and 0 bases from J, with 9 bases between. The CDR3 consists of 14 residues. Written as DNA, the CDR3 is TGTGCCATCAGTGTCTTGGAGTCTAACTATGGCTACACCTTC. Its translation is CAISVLESNYGYTF.

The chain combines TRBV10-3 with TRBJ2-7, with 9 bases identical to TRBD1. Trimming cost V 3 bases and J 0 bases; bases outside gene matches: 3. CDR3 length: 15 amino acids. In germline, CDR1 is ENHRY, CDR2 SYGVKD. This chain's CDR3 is CAISDRDRASYEQYF. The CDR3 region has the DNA TGTGCCATCAGTGACCGGGACAGGGCCTCCTACGAGCAGTACTTC.

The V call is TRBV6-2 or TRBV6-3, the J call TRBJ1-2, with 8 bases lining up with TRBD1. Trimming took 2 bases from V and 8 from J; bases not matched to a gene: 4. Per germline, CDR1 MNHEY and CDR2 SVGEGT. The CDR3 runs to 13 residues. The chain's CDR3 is CASSYLGQGGYTF. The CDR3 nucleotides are TGTGCCAGCAGTTACCTCGGACAGGGCGGCTACACCTTC.

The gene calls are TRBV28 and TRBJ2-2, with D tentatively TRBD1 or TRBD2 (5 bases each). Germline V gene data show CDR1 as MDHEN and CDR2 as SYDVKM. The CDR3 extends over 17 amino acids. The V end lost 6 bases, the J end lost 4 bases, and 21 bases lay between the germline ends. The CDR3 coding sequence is TGTGCCAGCAGCATACTTGGGGGAGTGTCAGGCACCGGGGAGCTGTTTTTT. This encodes CASSILGGVSGTGELFF.

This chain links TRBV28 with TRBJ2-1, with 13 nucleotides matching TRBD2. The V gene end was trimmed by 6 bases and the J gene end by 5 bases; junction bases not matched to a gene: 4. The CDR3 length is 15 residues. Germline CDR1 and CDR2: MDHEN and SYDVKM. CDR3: CASRSGTSGDNEQFF. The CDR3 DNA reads TGTGCCAGCAGATCCGGGACTAGCGGGGACAATGAGCAGTTCTTC.

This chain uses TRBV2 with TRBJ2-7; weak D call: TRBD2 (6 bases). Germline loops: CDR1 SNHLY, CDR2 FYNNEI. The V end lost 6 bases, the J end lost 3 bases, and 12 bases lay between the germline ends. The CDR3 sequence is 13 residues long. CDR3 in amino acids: CASRSDGSYEQYF. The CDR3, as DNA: TGTGCCAGCAGATCCGACGGGAGCTACGAGCAGTACTTC.

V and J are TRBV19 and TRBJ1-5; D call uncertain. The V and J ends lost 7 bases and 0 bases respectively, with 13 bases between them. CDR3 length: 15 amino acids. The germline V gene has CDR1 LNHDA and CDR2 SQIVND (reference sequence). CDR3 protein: CASTKDGYSNQPQHF. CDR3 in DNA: TGTGCCAGTACTAAAGACGGATATAGCAATCAGCCCCAGCATTTT.

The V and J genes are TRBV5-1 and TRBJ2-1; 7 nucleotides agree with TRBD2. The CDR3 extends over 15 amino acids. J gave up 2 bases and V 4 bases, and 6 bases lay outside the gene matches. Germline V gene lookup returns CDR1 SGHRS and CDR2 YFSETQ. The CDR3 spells CASSPRGETYNEQFF. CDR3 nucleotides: TGCGCCAGCAGCCCCCGGGGGGAAACCTACAATGAGCAGTTCTTC.

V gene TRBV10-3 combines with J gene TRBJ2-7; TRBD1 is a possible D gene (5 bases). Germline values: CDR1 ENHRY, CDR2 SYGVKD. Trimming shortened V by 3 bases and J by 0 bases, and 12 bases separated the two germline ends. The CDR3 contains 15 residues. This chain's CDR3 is CAISDTGAGSYEQYF. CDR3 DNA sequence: TGTGCCATCAGTGACACAGGCGCAGGCTCCTACGAGCAGTACTTC.

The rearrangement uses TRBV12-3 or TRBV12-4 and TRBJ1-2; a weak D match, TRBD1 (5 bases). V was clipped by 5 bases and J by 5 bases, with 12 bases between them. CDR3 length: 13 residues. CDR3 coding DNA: TGTGCCAGCAGTCCCGGGACTGATTATGGCTACACCTTC. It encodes CASSPGTDYGYTF.

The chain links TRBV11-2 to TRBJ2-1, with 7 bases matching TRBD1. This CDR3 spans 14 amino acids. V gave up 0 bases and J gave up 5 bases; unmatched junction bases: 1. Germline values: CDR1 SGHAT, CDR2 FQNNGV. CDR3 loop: CASSLEGQNNEQFF. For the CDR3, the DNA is TGTGCCAGCAGCTTAGAGGGACAGAACAATGAGCAGTTCTTC.

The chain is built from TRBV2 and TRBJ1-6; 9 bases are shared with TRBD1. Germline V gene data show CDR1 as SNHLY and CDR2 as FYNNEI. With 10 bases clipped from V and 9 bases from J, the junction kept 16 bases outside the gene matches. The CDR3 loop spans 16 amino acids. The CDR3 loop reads CATLGQGFTQTSPLHF. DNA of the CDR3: TGTGCCACACTCGGACAGGGGTTTACGCAAACTTCACCCCTCCACTTT.

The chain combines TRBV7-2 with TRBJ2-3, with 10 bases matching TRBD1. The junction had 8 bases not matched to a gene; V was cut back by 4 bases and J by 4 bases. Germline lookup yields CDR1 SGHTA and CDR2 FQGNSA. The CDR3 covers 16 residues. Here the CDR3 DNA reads TGTGCCAGCAGCTCTGGCGGGACAGGGGTAGCAGATACGCAGTATTTT. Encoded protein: CASSSGGTGVADTQYF.

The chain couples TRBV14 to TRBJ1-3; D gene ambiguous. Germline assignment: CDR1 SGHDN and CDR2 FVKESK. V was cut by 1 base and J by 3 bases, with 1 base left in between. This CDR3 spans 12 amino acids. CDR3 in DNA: TGTGCCAGCAGCCAAGTTGGAAACACCATATATTTT. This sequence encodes CASSQVGNTIYF.

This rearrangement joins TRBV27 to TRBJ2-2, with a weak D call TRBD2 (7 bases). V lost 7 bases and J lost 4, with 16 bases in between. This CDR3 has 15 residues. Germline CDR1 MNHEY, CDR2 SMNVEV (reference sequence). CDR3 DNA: TGTGCCAGCACTAAAGGGGGGAGGGGCACCGGGGAGCTGTTTTTT. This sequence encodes CASTKGGRGTGELFF.

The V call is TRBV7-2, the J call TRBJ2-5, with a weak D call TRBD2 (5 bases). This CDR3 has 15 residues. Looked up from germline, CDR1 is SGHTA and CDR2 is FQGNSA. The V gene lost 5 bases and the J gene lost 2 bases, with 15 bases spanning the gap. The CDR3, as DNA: TGTGCCAGCAGCCGGGGAAGCTTGAGGCAAGAGACCCAGTACTTC. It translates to CASSRGSLRQETQYF.